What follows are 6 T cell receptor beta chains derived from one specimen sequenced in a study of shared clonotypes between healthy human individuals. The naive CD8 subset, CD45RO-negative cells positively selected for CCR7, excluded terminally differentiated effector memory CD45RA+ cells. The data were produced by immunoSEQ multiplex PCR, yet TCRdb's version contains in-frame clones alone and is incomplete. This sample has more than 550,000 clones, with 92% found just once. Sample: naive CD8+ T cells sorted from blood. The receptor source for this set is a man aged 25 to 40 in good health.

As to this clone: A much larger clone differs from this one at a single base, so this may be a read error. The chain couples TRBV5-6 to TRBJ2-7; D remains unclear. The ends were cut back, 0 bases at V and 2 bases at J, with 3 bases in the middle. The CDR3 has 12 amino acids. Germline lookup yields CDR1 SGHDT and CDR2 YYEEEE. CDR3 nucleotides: TGTGCCAGCAGCTTGGGGACCTACGAGCAGTACTTC. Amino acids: CASSLGTYEQYF.

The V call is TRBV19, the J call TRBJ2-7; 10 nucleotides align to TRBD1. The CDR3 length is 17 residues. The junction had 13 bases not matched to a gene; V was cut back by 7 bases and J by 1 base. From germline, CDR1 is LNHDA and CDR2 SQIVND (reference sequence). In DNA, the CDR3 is TGTGCCAGTACCCTATTAAGGGGACAGGGGCTTTCCTACGAGCAGTACTTC. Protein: CASTLLRGQGLSYEQYF. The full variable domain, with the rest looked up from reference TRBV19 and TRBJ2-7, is DGGITQSPKYLFRKEGQNVTLSCEQNLNHDAMYWYRQDPGQGLRLIYYSQIVNDFQKGDIAEGYSVSREKKESFPLTVTSAQKNPTAFYLCASTLLRGQGLSYEQYFGPGTRLTVT.

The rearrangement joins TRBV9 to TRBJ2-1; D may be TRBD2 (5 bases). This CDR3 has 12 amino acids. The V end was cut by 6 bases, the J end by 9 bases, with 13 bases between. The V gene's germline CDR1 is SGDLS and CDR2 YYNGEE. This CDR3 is CASTRNAGEQFF. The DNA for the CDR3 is TGTGCCAGCACCCGGAACGCGGGTGAGCAGTTCTTC.

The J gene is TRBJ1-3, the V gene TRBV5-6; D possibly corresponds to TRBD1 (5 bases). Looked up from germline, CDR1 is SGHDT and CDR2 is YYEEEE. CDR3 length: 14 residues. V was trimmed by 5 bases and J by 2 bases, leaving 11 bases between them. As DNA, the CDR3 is TGTGCCAGCAGGATGGGGACCACTGGAAACACCATATATTTT. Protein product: CASRMGTTGNTIYF.

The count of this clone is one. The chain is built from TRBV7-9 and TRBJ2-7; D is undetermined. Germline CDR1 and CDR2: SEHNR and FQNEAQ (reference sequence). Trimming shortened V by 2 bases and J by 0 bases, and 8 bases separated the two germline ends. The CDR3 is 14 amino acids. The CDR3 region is CASSLILDSYEQYF. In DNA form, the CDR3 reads TGTGCCAGCAGCTTAATCCTAGACTCCTACGAGCAGTACTTC.

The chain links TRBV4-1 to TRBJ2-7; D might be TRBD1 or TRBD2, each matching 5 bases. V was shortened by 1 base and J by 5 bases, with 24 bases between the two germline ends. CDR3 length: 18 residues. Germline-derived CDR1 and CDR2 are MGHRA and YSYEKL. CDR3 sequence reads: CASSQVDMGFTGANEQYF. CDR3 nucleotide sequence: TGCGCCAGCAGCCAAGTTGACATGGGATTTACCGGGGCCAACGAGCAGTACTTC.